One sample yielded the 26 T cell receptor beta chains listed below, sequenced in a study of CD8+ T cells in alopecia areata. Extraction and reverse transcription of RNA yielded cDNA as the sequencing template. Sequencing used immunoSEQ multiplex PCR; TCRdb keeps in-frame clones, though not all of them. The sample lists roughly 200,000 clones; 50% to 60% were seen once. Treatment defined: oral pan-JAK inhibitor, 5-10 mg twice daily. The input for sequencing was CD4+ T cells sorted from blood, taken at week 4, from a patient treated with tofacitinib. These receptors were collected from a human donor with alopecia areata.

Here the CDR3 reads CATSTPNRYNEQFF. In DNA form, the CDR3 reads TGTGCCACCAGCACCCCCAACCGATACAATGAGCAGTTCTTC. The J gene is TRBJ2-1, the V gene TRBV15, with unresolved D. CDR3 size: 14 residues. Per germline, CDR1 LNHNV and CDR2 YYDKDF (reference sequence). Deletions cut 4 bases from V and 4 bases from J, with 11 bases between.

This clone has only one observation. The chain combines TRBV28 with TRBJ2-1, with TRBD2 identical over 7 bases. Germline V CDR1 and CDR2: MDHEN, SYDVKM. This CDR3 is 15 amino acids long. After removal of 6 bases from V and 10 bases from J, the junction contained 15 bases not matched to a gene. The CDR3 DNA reads TGTGCCAGCAGCCGACCGTGGGCAGCCGGGGGGGAGCAGTTCTTC. Its translation: CASSRPWAAGGEQFF. The full variable domain, its missing parts supplied by reference TRBV28 and TRBJ2-1, is DVKVTQSSRYLVKRTGEKVFLECVQDMDHENMFWYRQDPGLGLRLIYFSYDVKMKEKGDIPEGYSVSREKKERFSLILESASTNQTSMYLCASSRPWAAGGEQFFGPGTRLTVL.

The chain uses TRBV19 and TRBJ1-2, with a tentative D call TRBD1 (5 bases). With 3 bases removed from V and 1 base from J, the gap between germline ends came to 9 bases. The CDR3 has 14 residues. Germline CDR1 and CDR2: LNHDA and SQIVND (reference sequence). The CDR3 DNA sequence: TGTGCCAGTAGTATCATCGGGGGTAACTATGGCTACACCTTC. It encodes CASSIIGGNYGYTF.

This sequence joins TRBV6-5 and TRBJ2-3; D unresolved. V dropped 7 bases and J dropped 2 bases, with 10 bases sitting between them. The germline V gene has CDR1 MNHEY and CDR2 SVGAGI. The CDR3 is 13 residues long. This CDR3 is CASKTEYTDTQYF. DNA for the CDR3: TGTGCCAGCAAAACCGAGTACACAGATACGCAGTATTTT.

This chain uses TRBV27 with TRBJ1-6, with D uncertain. V was cut by 10 bases and J by 0 bases, with 16 bases left in between. This CDR3 is built from 16 residues. Germline CDR1 MNHEY, CDR2 SMNVEV (reference sequence). The CDR3 region has the DNA TGTGCCACCCGTACCTCGACGGGCTCCTATAATTCACCCCTCCACTTT. Translating it yields CATRTSTGSYNSPLHF.

The chain couples TRBV2 to TRBJ1-2, with 7 bases lining up with TRBD1. V lost 6 bases and J lost 5; bases outside the gene matches: 6. The CDR3 extends over 13 amino acids. Germline CDR1 and CDR2: SNHLY and FYNNEI. The CDR3 DNA reads TGTGCCAGCAGGGGGGACAGCCCTTATGGCTACACCTTC. It translates to CASRGDSPYGYTF.

This chain uses TRBV7-6 with TRBJ1-6; the D is unclear. V was shortened by 3 bases and J by 10 bases, with 13 bases between the two germline ends. CDR3 length: 14 residues. CDR1 SGHVS and CDR2 FNYEAQ come from the germline V gene. CDR3 sequence: CASSFTREGSPLHF. The DNA for the CDR3 is TGTGCCAGCAGCTTTACGAGGGAAGGCTCACCCCTCCACTTT. Using reference TRBV7-6 and TRBJ1-6 for the parts outside the CDR3, the full variable domain is GAGVSQSPRYKVTKRGQDVALRCDPISGHVSLYWYRQALGQGPEFLTYFNYEAQQDKSGLPNDRFSAERPEGSISTLTIQRTEQRDSAMYRCASSFTREGSPLHFGNGTRLTVT.

The chain employs TRBV29-1 and TRBJ1-2; D remains ambiguous. CDR1 and CDR2 (germline): SQVTM, ANQGSEA. The V end lost 5 bases, the J end lost 4 bases, and 14 bases lay between the germline ends. The CDR3 has 13 amino acids. CDR3 bases: TGCAGCGTTTCAACAGCAACCCTCTATGGCTACACCTTC. Its translation: CSVSTATLYGYTF.

The chain links TRBV7-9 to TRBJ2-7; 7 bases match TRBD1. CDR1 and CDR2 (germline): SEHNR, FQNEAQ (reference sequence). V trimming: 5 bases; J trimming: 2 bases; junction bases outside the gene matches: 12. This CDR3 is built from 16 residues. The CDR3 reads CASSPSGQASTYEQYF. The CDR3 bases are TGTGCCAGCAGCCCCAGCGGACAGGCGTCGACCTACGAGCAGTACTTC. Full variable domain (remainder filled in from reference TRBV7-9 and TRBJ2-7): DTGVSQNPRHKITKRGQNVTFRCDPISEHNRLYWYRQTLGQGPEFLTYFQNEAQLEKSRLLSDRFSAERPKGSFSTLEIQRTEQGDSAMYLCASSPSGQASTYEQYFGPGTRLTVT.

The V gene is TRBV18, the J gene TRBJ2-3, with D possibly TRBD2 on 6 matching bases. Germline assignment: CDR1 KGHSH and CDR2 LQKENI. The CDR3 covers 15 residues. V lost 1 base and J 0 bases, leaving 8 bases between the germline ends. CDR3 sequence (DNA): TGTGCCAGCTCACCACGACTAGACAGCACAGATACGCAGTATTTT. This sequence encodes CASSPRLDSTDTQYF. The complete variable domain, with remaining parts taken from reference TRBV18 and TRBJ2-3, reads NAGVMQNPRHLVRRRGQEARLRCSPMKGHSHVYWYRQLPEEGLKFMVYLQKENIIDESGMPKERFSAEFPKEGPSILRIQQVVRGDSAAYFCASSPRLDSTDTQYFGPGTRLTVL.

DNA for the CDR3: TGCGCCAGCAGCCAAGATCGGTTGGGGGGAGAGACCCAGTACTTC. Translation: CASSQDRLGGETQYF. The chain uses TRBV4-3 and TRBJ2-5, with D perhaps matching TRBD2 (6 bases). The CDR3 sequence is 15 residues long. The germline V gene has CDR1 LGHNA and CDR2 YSLEER. The V end was cut by 0 bases, the J end by 4 bases, with 12 bases between.

The J gene is TRBJ2-1, the V gene TRBV7-3; D possibly matches TRBD1 or TRBD2 (6 bases each). V was trimmed by 1 base and J by 7 bases, leaving 14 bases between them. CDR1 is SGHTA, CDR2 FQGTGA, per germline. The CDR3 has 15 amino acids. CDR3 DNA: TGTGCCAGCAGCTTAAGAGTAGGGGGGAGGAATGAGCAGTTCTTC. It encodes CASSLRVGGRNEQFF.

This sequence joins TRBV7-9 and TRBJ2-5; 8 positions match TRBD1. This CDR3 contains 15 residues. Losses at the gene ends were 7 bases for V and 2 bases for J; bases not matched to a gene: 9. Germline values: CDR1 SEHNR, CDR2 FQNEAQ (reference sequence). CDR3 DNA sequence: TGTGCCAGCAACGCATCGACAGGGGATCAAGAGACCCAGTACTTC. It is translated as CASNASTGDQETQYF.

This chain links TRBV4-1 with TRBJ2-7; 9 bases are a match to TRBD2. The V segment lost 7 bases and the J segment 8 bases; nucleotides outside the gene matches: 9. The CDR3 spans 13 residues. The germline gives CDR1 MGHRA, CDR2 YSYEKL. The CDR3 DNA reads as TGCGCCAGCACCCAGTGGCTAGCGGGGAAGCAGTACTTC. Translating it yields CASTQWLAGKQYF.

The chain employs TRBV18 and TRBJ1-2; the match to TRBD1 covers 9 bases. The J segment lost 2 bases and the V segment lost 3 bases, leaving 13 bases of the junction unmatched. The CDR3 totals 18 residues. Germline CDR1 is KGHSH and CDR2 is LQKENI. CDR3 coding DNA: TGTGCCAGCTCACCTACGACCTCTGGGACAGGGACGAACTATGGCTACACCTTC. Protein: CASSPTTSGTGTNYGYTF.

V and J are TRBV5-5 and TRBJ2-5; D is unclear. V lost 2 bases and J lost 4, with 6 bases in between. Per germline, CDR1 SGHKS and CDR2 YYEKEE (reference sequence). The CDR3 is made up of 12 amino acids. Written as DNA, the CDR3 is TGTGCCAGCAGCTTAGTTTCAGAGACCCAGTACTTC. Protein sequence: CASSLVSETQYF. Full variable domain (missing parts from reference TRBV5-5 and TRBJ2-5): DAGVTQSPTHLIKTRGQQVTLRCSPISGHKSVSWYQQVLGQGPQFIFQYYEKEERGRGNFPDRFSARQFPNYSSELNVNALLLGDSALYLCASSLVSETQYFGPGTRLLVL.

The chain uses TRBV30 and TRBJ2-5; D gene ambiguous. Trimming left V 2 bases short and J 6 bases short, with 10 bases between. The length of the CDR3 is 12 residues. Per the germline V gene, CDR1 is GTSNPN and CDR2 is SVGIG (reference sequence). The CDR3 bases are TGTGCCTGGAGTACCAGTGCGCAGACCCAGTACTTC. Translated: CAWSTSAQTQYF. Full variable domain (remainder filled in from reference TRBV30 and TRBJ2-5): SQTIHQWPATLVQPVGSPLSLECTVEGTSNPNLYWYRQAAGRGLQLLFYSVGIGQISSEVPQNLSASRPQDRQFILSSKKLLLSDSGFYLCAWSTSAQTQYFGPGTRLLVL.

V gene TRBV2 combines with J gene TRBJ1-6; D gene unclear. This CDR3 contains 12 residues. Trimming cost V 4 bases and J 6 bases, with 4 bases left between them. Germline loops: CDR1 SNHLY, CDR2 FYNNEI. The CDR3 DNA reads as TGTGCCAGCAGTGGCCCTAATTCACCCCTCCACTTT. Protein product: CASSGPNSPLHF.

This chain joins TRBV2 and TRBJ1-2, with a possible D match to TRBD1 (6 bases). The germline V gene has CDR1 SNHLY and CDR2 FYNNEI. The CDR3 consists of 14 residues. Trimming stripped 4 bases from V and 4 bases from J, with 13 bases between. The CDR3: CASSGGRGSYGYTF. CDR3 DNA: TGTGCCAGCAGTGGTGGAAGGGGGAGCTATGGCTACACCTTC.

The gene calls are TRBV29-1 and TRBJ1-1; D is unresolved. With 7 bases removed from V and 0 bases from J, the gap between germline ends came to 12 bases. Germline loops: CDR1 SQVTM, CDR2 ANQGSEA. The CDR3 sequence is 13 residues long. The CDR3 loop is CSANDQVNTEAFF. As DNA, the CDR3 is TGCAGCGCAAACGATCAGGTGAACACTGAAGCTTTCTTT.

This clone was counted a few times. The J gene is TRBJ2-1, the V gene TRBV10-3; the match to TRBD2 covers 10 bases. The CDR3 has 15 amino acids. The germline gives CDR1 ENHRY, CDR2 SYGVKD. The V gene end was trimmed by 1 base and the J gene end by 10 bases; junction bases not matched to a gene: 7. CDR3: CAISEWASGGGEQFF. In nucleotides, the CDR3 is TGTGCCATCAGTGAGTGGGCTAGCGGGGGAGGGGAGCAGTTCTTC.

Only a few counts were recorded for this clone. The chain combines TRBV7-9 with TRBJ1-1; D ambiguous. Germline loops: CDR1 SEHNR, CDR2 FQNEAQ (reference sequence). V shed 2 bases and J shed 4 bases, with 8 bases lying between them. The CDR3 sequence is 13 residues long. The CDR3 DNA sequence: TGTGCCAGCAGCTTAAGGGCTGCCACTGAAGCTTTCTTT. This sequence encodes CASSLRAATEAFF. The full variable domain, its missing parts supplied by reference TRBV7-9 and TRBJ1-1, is DTGVSQNPRHKITKRGQNVTFRCDPISEHNRLYWYRQTLGQGPEFLTYFQNEAQLEKSRLLSDRFSAERPKGSFSTLEIQRTEQGDSAMYLCASSLRAATEAFFGQGTRLTVV.

The table lists this clone with a few counts. As DNA, the CDR3 is TGTGCCAGCAGAAGAAGGGACACTGAAGCTTTCTTT. It specifies CASRRRDTEAFF. The rearrangement links TRBV7-9 to TRBJ1-1; D remains ambiguous. Germline V CDR1 and CDR2: SEHNR, FQNEAQ (reference sequence). V shed 6 bases and J shed 3 bases, with 8 bases lying between them. The length of the CDR3 is 12 residues.

CDR3 in DNA: TGTGCCAGCAGCTTAGTGGGTCCTTCCTACGAGCAGTACTTC. It translates to CASSLVGPSYEQYF. The chain has TRBV7-2 and TRBJ2-7; D is ambiguous. Germline CDR1 reads SGHTA; CDR2 reads FQGNSA. Between the trimmed V and J ends, which lost 1 base and 1 base, there was a span of 8 bases. The CDR3 sequence is 14 residues long.

The chain combines TRBV25-1 with TRBJ1-1, with 7 positions matching TRBD1. In germline, CDR1 is MGHDK, CDR2 SYGVNS. J was trimmed by 1 base and V by 6 bases; bases with no gene match: 5. This CDR3 has 14 residues. In DNA form, the CDR3 reads TGTGCCAGCAGGAAGGGACAGAGGAACACTGAAGCTTTCTTT. Amino acid sequence: CASRKGQRNTEAFF.

The gene calls are TRBV4-3 and TRBJ1-2; TRBD1 aligns across 12 bases. This CDR3 has 16 amino acids. V lost 0 bases and J lost 6; bases outside the gene matches: 5. In germline, CDR1 is LGHNA, CDR2 YSLEER. The CDR3 DNA reads TGCGCCAGCAGCCAAGATGCGGGACAGGGGGCGGATGGCTACACCTTC. Amino acid sequence: CASSQDAGQGADGYTF.